The source of this T cell receptor beta chain is a study of blood T cells in healthy people across ages. This clonotype was observed a few times. A second about 7 to 12 cycle PCR used barcoded and J-beta primers. Unique molecular identifiers of 12 random nucleotides labeled each cDNA. TCRdb itself ran the 5' RACE reads through MiXCR, one entry per CDR3 protein. Of over 1,300,000 distinct CDR3 sequences in the sample, 59% were seen once. CDR3 length: 16 residues. Germline V CDR1 and CDR2: MNHEY, SMNVEV (reference sequence). J lost 3 bases, V lost 1 base, and 6 bases had no gene match. The sample consisted of blood. The sequence derives from a man between 18 and 29 years old in good health. The rearrangement links TRBV27 to TRBJ2-3; 8 bases match TRBD1. CDR3 protein: CASSLLARGRTDTQYF. The CDR3 bases are TGTGCCAGCAGTTTATTGGCCAGGGGGCGAACAGATACGCAGTATTTT.